The clone carrying this T cell receptor (beta chain) was seen repeatedly, ten times or more. Its antigen is currently unknown. These data are taken from a study of CD8 T cells in ankylosing spondylitis. Notes on the study in general: Clones tied to disease were said to be significantly enriched in matched ankylosing spondylitis synovial fluid. The authors found the disease-linked clones to be CD8+ and relatively rare in peripheral blood. Blood from ankylosing spondylitis patients appeared to carry a characteristic roughly 8-variant TCR beta motif.

By quantitative 5'-RACE with molecular barcodes, the TCR beta libraries were made. TCRdb itself ran the 5' RACE reads through MiXCR, one entry per CDR3 protein. The sample has about 240,000 distinct CDR3 sequences, around 10% seen once; the top ten hold less than 7.5%. V lost 2 bases to trimming and J lost 7 bases, with 7 bases between them. The CDR3 runs 11 residues. The germline V gene has CDR1 SGHRS and CDR2 YFSETQ. The sequenced material came from blood, either unsorted or a sorted T cell fraction (not recorded which). The chain employs TRBV5-1 and TRBJ2-7, with a tentative D call TRBD2 (5 bases). The sequence came from a male donor with ankylosing spondylitis or in good health (not recorded which). This chain's CDR3 is CASSLTGEQYF. The CDR3 nucleotides read TGCGCCAGCAGCTTAACGGGAGAGCAGTACTTC. Full variable domain (missing parts from reference TRBV5-1 and TRBJ2-7): KAGVTQTPRYLIKTRGQQVTLSCSPISGHRSVSWYQQTPGQGLQFLFEYFSETQRNKGNFPGRFSGRQFSNSRSEMNVSTLELGDSALYLCASSLTGEQYFGPGTRLTVT.